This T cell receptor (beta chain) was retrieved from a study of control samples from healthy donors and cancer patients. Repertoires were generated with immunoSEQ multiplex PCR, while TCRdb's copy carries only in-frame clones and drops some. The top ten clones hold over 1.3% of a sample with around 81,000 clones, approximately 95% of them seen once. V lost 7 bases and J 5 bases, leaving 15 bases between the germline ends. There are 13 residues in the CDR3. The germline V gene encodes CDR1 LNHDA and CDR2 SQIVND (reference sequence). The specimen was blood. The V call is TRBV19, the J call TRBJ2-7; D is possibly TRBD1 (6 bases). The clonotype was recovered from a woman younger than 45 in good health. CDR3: CASTTGPGDEQYF. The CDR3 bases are TGTGCCAGTACCACAGGGCCGGGCGACGAGCAGTACTTC.